The following is a T cell receptor beta chain sequence with its context. Its antigen is not identified. This CDR3 contains 14 residues. Trimming removed 6 bases from V and 4 bases from J, with 14 bases in between. The germline V gene has CDR1 SGHRS and CDR2 YFSETQ. The data belong to a study of cytomegalovirus exposure and HLA in healthy donors. Study summary: Among the 398 genotyped donors, 70% to 85% were placed in the Caucasian-associated ancestry cluster. Whole-study results and caveats: Most of the TCR beta V segments (in an earlier analysis) were productive either about 87% or about 30% of the time. In all likelihood, a cluster of highly shared sequence variants was a sequencing artifact. In the analysis, some V segments, TRBV6-2 and TRBV6-3 included, were excluded as indistinguishable.

Researchers ran the PCR with 60 Vbeta and 13 Jbeta primers. Generated by immunoSEQ multiplex PCR, the TCRdb table keeps only in-frame clones and is missing some. The table has about 210,000 clones, over 80% seen once. V usage is TRBV5-1 and J usage is TRBJ1-5; D is ambiguous. Sequenced material: PBMCs. This TCR came from a woman between 50 and 59 years old in good health and CMV-seropositive. The CDR3 is CASNGHALNQPQHF. In nucleotides, the CDR3 is TGCGCCAGCAATGGTCACGCCCTAAATCAGCCCCAGCATTTT.